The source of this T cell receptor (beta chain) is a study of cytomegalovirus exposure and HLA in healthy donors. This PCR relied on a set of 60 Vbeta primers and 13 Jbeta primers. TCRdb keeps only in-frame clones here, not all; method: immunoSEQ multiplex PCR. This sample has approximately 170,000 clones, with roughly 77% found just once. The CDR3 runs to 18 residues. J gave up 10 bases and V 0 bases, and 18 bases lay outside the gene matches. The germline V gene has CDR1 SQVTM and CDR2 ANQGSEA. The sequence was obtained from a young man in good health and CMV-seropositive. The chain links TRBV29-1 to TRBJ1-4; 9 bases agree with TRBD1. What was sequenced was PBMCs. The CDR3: CSVEEYGQGSDAVGKLFF. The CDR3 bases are TGCAGCGTTGAAGAATACGGACAGGGGTCTGATGCAGTCGGAAAACTGTTTTTT.